The next 14 T cell receptor beta chains were all read from a single sample in a study of Ad26.COV2.S vaccination and SARS-CoV-2 variants. Sequencing used immunoSEQ multiplex PCR; TCRdb keeps in-frame clones, though not all of them. The table has hundreds of thousands of clones, approximately 90% seen once; the top ten hold 3% to 5%. The input for sequencing was peripheral blood, taken after recovery from COVID-19. These receptors were obtained from a human donor who had recovered from COVID-19.

J is TRBJ2-2 and V is TRBV19; either TRBD1 or TRBD2 may supply D (5 bases each). The CDR3 has 15 amino acids. The V end was cut by 5 bases, the J end by 1 base, with 11 bases between. From germline, CDR1 is LNHDA and CDR2 SQIVND (reference sequence). The CDR3 DNA is TGTGCCAGTAGTGCCGGGACGGGGAACACCGGGGAGCTGTTTTTT. Protein sequence: CASSAGTGNTGELFF. The full variable domain, in which reference TRBV19 and TRBJ2-2 provide the parts outside the CDR3, is DGGITQSPKYLFRKEGQNVTLSCEQNLNHDAMYWYRQDPGQGLRLIYYSQIVNDFQKGDIAEGYSVSREKKESFPLTVTSAQKNPTAFYLCASSAGTGNTGELFFGEGSRLTVL.

The chain has TRBV6-6 and TRBJ1-1; TRBD1 might be the D (5 bases). V gave up 0 bases and J gave up 0 bases, with 8 bases separating them. CDR3 size: 15 residues. Germline assignment: CDR1 MNHNY and CDR2 SVGAGI (reference sequence). DNA for the CDR3: TGTGCCAGCAGTTACTCCCCGGACATGAACACTGAAGCTTTCTTT. It codes for CASSYSPDMNTEAFF.

CDR3 nucleotide sequence: TGTGCCAGCAGCTTATTGAGGGGCGGGCATCTTGGCTACACCTTC. It codes for CASSLLRGGHLGYTF. The V gene is TRBV11-2, the J gene TRBJ1-2, with D possibly matching TRBD1 (5 bases). The V gene lost 2 bases and the J gene lost 7 bases, with 17 bases spanning the gap. From germline, CDR1 is SGHAT and CDR2 FQNNGV. The CDR3 is 15 residues long.

This clone has a single count. A read error may produce the germline difference seen at one junction end. This chain uses TRBV6-1 with TRBJ2-1, with 7 bases fitting TRBD2. This CDR3 is built from 16 residues. Germline CDR1 MNHNS, CDR2 SASEGT. The DNA for the CDR3 is TGTGCCAGCAGTAAAGCGGTGGGGGGGACTAACAATGAGCAGTTCTTC. This codes for CASSKAVGGTNNEQFF.

The chain couples TRBV6-5 to TRBJ2-2; 7 positions match TRBD1. Germline loops: CDR1 MNHEY, CDR2 SVGAGI. This CDR3 is 14 amino acids long. After removal of 6 bases from V and 9 bases from J, the junction contained 10 bases not matched to a gene. The CDR3 sequence: CASSGDSHVRELFF. The CDR3 nucleotides read TGTGCCAGCAGCGGGGACAGCCACGTTCGGGAGCTGTTTTTT.

This chain joins TRBV5-1 and TRBJ1-1, with TRBD1 as a possible D gene (5 bases). Germline lookup yields CDR1 SGHRS and CDR2 YFSETQ. Trimming took 7 bases from V and 4 from J, leaving 14 bases between them. The CDR3 is 13 residues long. CDR3 coding DNA: TGCGCCAGCGGCCAGGGTGTAGGCACTGAAGCTTTCTTT. The encoded protein is CASGQGVGTEAFF.

This clone has a single count. The genes are TRBV5-1 and TRBJ2-3; either TRBD1 or TRBD2 may fit D (6 bases each). The CDR3 is 15 amino acids. The V end lost 4 bases, the J end lost 2 bases, and 14 bases lay between the germline ends. From germline, CDR1 is SGHRS and CDR2 YFSETQ. CDR3 residues: CASSMEGGYTDTQYF. The CDR3 nucleotides read TGCGCCAGCAGCATGGAGGGGGGCTACACAGATACGCAGTATTTT. Together with reference TRBV5-1 and TRBJ2-3, the CDR3 gives the full variable domain: KAGVTQTPRYLIKTRGQQVTLSCSPISGHRSVSWYQQTPGQGLQFLFEYFSETQRNKGNFPGRFSGRQFSNSRSEMNVSTLELGDSALYLCASSMEGGYTDTQYFGPGTRLTVL.

The V and J genes are TRBV29-1 and TRBJ2-1; tentative D call: TRBD1 (6 bases). V lost 8 bases to trimming and J lost 8 bases, with 13 bases between them. Germline-derived CDR1 and CDR2 are SQVTM and ANQGSEA. The CDR3 has 11 amino acids. As DNA, the CDR3 is TGCAGCCTTACTACAGGGTATGAGCAGTTCTTC. Residues: CSLTTGYEQFF.

The chain joins TRBV18 to TRBJ2-3; 7 bases are a match to TRBD1. The ends lost 3 bases at V and 2 bases at J; junction bases unmatched: 17. Germline CDR1 and CDR2: KGHSH and LQKENI. This CDR3 is 19 amino acids long. The CDR3: CASSPYLAHRGSNTDTQYF. The CDR3 DNA reads TGTGCCAGCTCACCTTACTTGGCCCACAGGGGTTCCAACACAGATACGCAGTATTTT.

The V gene is TRBV14, the J gene TRBJ2-1; 12 bases agree with TRBD2. Germline lookup yields CDR1 SGHDN and CDR2 FVKESK. The length of the CDR3 is 20 residues. V shed 1 base, J shed 0 bases, and the junction held 10 bases outside the gene matches. The DNA of the CDR3 is TGTGCCAGCAGCCAAGGACCTACTAGCGGGGGGTCACGCTCCTACAATGAGCAGTTCTTC. Residues: CASSQGPTSGGSRSYNEQFF.

The V and J genes are TRBV6-2 or TRBV6-3 and TRBJ1-1; the match to TRBD1 covers 8 bases. Looked up from germline, CDR1 is MNHEY and CDR2 is SVGEGT. The CDR3 is made up of 14 amino acids. V gave up 5 bases and J gave up 3 bases; unmatched junction bases: 5. CDR3 protein: CASSATGGDTEAFF. CDR3 in DNA: TGTGCCAGCAGTGCTACAGGGGGAGACACTGAAGCTTTCTTT.

This chain connects TRBV14 to TRBJ1-1; D is uncertain. The CDR3 is made up of 12 amino acids. V gave up 1 base and J gave up 1 base, with 1 base separating them. Germline assignment: CDR1 SGHDN and CDR2 FVKESK. The CDR3 DNA follows: TGTGCCAGCAGCCAAGGGAACACTGAAGCTTTCTTT. Residues: CASSQGNTEAFF.

V and J are TRBV7-9 and TRBJ1-1; 12 bases are a match to TRBD1. With 2 bases clipped from V and 5 bases from J, the junction kept 3 bases outside the gene matches. The germline gives CDR1 SEHNR, CDR2 FQNEAQ (reference sequence). The CDR3 sequence is 15 residues long. CDR3 coding DNA: TGTGCCAGCAGCTTACGGGACAGGGGGCTAACTGAAGCTTTCTTT. Amino acid sequence: CASSLRDRGLTEAFF.

The rearrangement links TRBV2 to TRBJ2-3; D may be TRBD1 (5 bases). Germline V gives CDR1 SNHLY, CDR2 FYNNEI. The CDR3 spans 14 residues. The V end was cut by 3 bases, the J end by 2 bases, with 9 bases between. The CDR3 sequence: CASSDGRVTDTQYF. The CDR3 DNA follows: TGTGCCAGCAGTGATGGCAGGGTCACAGATACGCAGTATTTT.